This TCR beta chain derives from a study of cytomegalovirus exposure and HLA in healthy donors. General study points: According to an earlier analysis, most TCR beta V segments yielded productive rearrangements about 87% or about 30% of the time. In a later analysis, most CMV-associated TCR beta chains appeared HLA-restricted.

PCR was performed using 60 Vbeta and 13 Jbeta primers. Generated by immunoSEQ multiplex PCR, the TCRdb table keeps only in-frame clones and is missing some. The sample holds about 160,000 clones, 79% seen once. A note on this clone: Its antigen is currently unknown.

Sample: PBMCs. The origin of this receptor is a man aged 45-65 years in good health and CMV-seropositive.

CDR3: CASSTQAGNQPQHF. The CDR3 nucleotides read TGTGCCAGTAGTACACAGGCGGGCAATCAGCCCCAGCATTTT. The rearrangement uses TRBV19 and TRBJ1-5; possibly TRBD1 for D (5 bases). Trimming pared 4 bases from V and 2 bases from J, leaving 9 bases between. The CDR3 loop spans 14 amino acids. Germline loops: CDR1 LNHDA, CDR2 SQIVND (reference sequence).